The T cell receptor beta chain described here comes from a study of OX40 agonist ivuxolimab in advanced cancers. This CDR3 is 16 amino acids long. Looked up from germline, CDR1 is MNHEY and CDR2 is SMNVEV (reference sequence). The trim removed 5 bases at V and 2 bases at J, leaving 6 bases unmatched. Notes on the study in general: CD4+ and CD8+ T cells in blood underwent clonal expansion by week 6 at 0.1 to 3.0 mg/kg.

The repertoire was sequenced with immunoSEQ multiplex PCR; TCRdb's copy has only in-frame clones and lacks some. The sample has about 77,000 clones; approximately 95% are singletons. In regard to this clone: Its antigen is unidentified.

Sequenced material: CD4+ or CD8+ T cells sorted from blood, taken in a trial of the OX40 agonist ivuxolimab. The TCR comes from an adult with an advanced solid tumor such as melanoma, head and neck, liver or kidney cancer. The rearrangement uses TRBV27 and TRBJ2-3; 11 bases are shared with TRBD2. The CDR3: CASSETSGAFTDTQYF. CDR3 DNA sequence: TGTGCCAGCAGTGAGACTAGCGGGGCCTTCACAGATACGCAGTATTTT.